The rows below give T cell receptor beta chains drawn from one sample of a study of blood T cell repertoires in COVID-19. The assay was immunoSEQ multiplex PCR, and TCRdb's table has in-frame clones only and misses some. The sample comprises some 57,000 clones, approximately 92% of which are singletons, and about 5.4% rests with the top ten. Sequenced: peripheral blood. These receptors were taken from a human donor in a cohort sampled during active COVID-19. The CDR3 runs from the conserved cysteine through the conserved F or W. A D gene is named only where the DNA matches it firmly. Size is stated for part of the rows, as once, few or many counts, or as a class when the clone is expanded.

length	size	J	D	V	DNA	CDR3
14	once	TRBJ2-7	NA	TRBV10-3	TGTGCCATCAGTGAGGGGCAGGGGACCTACGAGCAGTACTTC	CAISEGQGTYEQYF
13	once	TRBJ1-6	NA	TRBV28	TGTGCCAGCAGGTCAGGGTGGAATTCACCCCTCCACTTT	CASRSGWNSPLHF
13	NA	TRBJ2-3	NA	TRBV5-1	TGCGCCAGCAGCTTCAGCGTAGGAGATACGCAGTATTTT	CASSFSVGDTQYF
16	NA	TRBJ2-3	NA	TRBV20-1	TGCAGTGCTAGTAGAGGGAGCGATCCTAGCACAGATACGCAGTATTTT	CSASRGSDPSTDTQYF
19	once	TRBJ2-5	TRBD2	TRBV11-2	TGTGCCAGCAGCCATACATCCGCGGGAGGCCGAGAATGGTGGGAGACCCAGTACTTC	CASSHTSAGGREWWETQYF
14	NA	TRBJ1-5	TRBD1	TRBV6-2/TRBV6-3	TGTGCCAGCAGTGGGACAGGGGGGTATCAGCCCCAGCATTTT	CASSGTGGYQPQHF
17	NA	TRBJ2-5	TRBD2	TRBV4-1	TGCGCCAGCAGCCAAGATCCAGCGGGGGGGCGACAAGAGACCCAGTACTTC	CASSQDPAGGRQETQYF
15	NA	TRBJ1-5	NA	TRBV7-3	TGTGCCAGCAGCTTAGCGGGGTTCGGCAATCAGCCCCAGCATTTT	CASSLAGFGNQPQHF
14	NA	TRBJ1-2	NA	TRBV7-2	TGTGCCAGCAGCTTTCGACAGCCAAACTATGGCTACACCTTC	CASSFRQPNYGYTF
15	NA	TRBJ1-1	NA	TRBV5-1	TGCGCCAGCAGGACAGGCCACCTCTTGAACACTGAAGCTTTCTTT	CASRTGHLLNTEAFF
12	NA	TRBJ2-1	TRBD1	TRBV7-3	TGTGCCAGCAGCGCAGGGGGCAATGAGCAGTTCTTC	CASSAGGNEQFF